Sequencing of this T cell receptor beta chain was carried out in a study of blood T cell repertoires in COVID-19. The germline V and J ends were trimmed by 4 bases and 4 bases, with 15 bases remaining between them. The CDR3 is made up of 15 amino acids. Germline V gene sequence: CDR1 MNHEY, CDR2 SVGAGI. The data were produced by immunoSEQ multiplex PCR, yet TCRdb's version contains in-frame clones alone and is incomplete. The sample has tens of thousands of clones, around 85% seen once. The sequencing input was peripheral blood. The chain uses TRBV6-5 and TRBJ2-3, with D maybe TRBD2 (6 bases). This receptor was obtained from a human donor in a cohort sampled during active COVID-19. The CDR3 coding sequence is TGTGCCAGCAGTTCCCGGCCCGGAGGGTCAGATACGCAGTATTTT. Encoded protein: CASSSRPGGSDTQYF.